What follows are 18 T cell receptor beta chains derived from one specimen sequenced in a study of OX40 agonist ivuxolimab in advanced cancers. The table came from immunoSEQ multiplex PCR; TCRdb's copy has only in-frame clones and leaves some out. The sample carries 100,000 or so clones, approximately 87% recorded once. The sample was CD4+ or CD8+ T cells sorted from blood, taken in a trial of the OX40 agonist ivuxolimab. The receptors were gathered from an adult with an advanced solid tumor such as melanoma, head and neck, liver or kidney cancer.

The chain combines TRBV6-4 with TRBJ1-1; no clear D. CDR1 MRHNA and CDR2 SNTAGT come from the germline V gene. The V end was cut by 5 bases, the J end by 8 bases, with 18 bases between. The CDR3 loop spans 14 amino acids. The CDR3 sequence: CASSFFNGLEEAFF. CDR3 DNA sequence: TGTGCCAGCAGTTTCTTTAACGGCCTGGAGGAAGCTTTCTTT.

CDR3 DNA sequence: TGTGCCAGCAGCTCGGGGGGGCTCAGCTCTGGAAACACCATATATTTT. It translates to CASSSGGLSSGNTIYF. The V gene is TRBV7-8, the J gene TRBJ1-3, with D tentatively TRBD1 (6 bases). The V end lost 4 bases, the J end lost 0 bases, and 13 bases lay between the germline ends. There are 16 residues in the CDR3. CDR1 is SGHVS and CDR2 is FQNEAQ in the germline V gene.

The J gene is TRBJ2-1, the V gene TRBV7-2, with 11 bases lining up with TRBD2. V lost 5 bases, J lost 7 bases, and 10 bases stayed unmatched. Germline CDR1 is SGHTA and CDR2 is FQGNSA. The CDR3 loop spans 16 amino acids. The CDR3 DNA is TGTGCCAGCAGCGGGGGACTAGCGGACCCCCGGAATGAGCAGTTCTTC. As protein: CASSGGLADPRNEQFF.

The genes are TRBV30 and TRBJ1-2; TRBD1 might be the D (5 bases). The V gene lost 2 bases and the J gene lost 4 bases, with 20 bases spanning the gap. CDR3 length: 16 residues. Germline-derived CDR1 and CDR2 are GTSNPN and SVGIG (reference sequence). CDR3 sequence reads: CAWSRAGIIRSYGYTF. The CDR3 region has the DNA TGTGCCTGGAGTCGGGCAGGGATTATTAGGAGCTATGGCTACACCTTC.

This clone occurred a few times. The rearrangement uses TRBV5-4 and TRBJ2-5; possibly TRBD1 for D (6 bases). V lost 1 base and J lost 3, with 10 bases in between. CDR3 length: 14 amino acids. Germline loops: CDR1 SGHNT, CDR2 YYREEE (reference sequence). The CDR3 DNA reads TGTGCCAGCAGCTTGTACAGGGCAGAAGAGACCCAGTACTTC. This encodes CASSLYRAEETQYF.

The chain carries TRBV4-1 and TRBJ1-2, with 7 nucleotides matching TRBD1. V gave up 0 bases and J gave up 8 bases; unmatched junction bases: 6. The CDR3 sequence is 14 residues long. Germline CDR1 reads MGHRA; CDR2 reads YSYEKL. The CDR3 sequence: CASSQDRGQLGYTF. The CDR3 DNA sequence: TGCGCCAGCAGCCAAGATCGGGGACAGTTGGGCTACACCTTC.

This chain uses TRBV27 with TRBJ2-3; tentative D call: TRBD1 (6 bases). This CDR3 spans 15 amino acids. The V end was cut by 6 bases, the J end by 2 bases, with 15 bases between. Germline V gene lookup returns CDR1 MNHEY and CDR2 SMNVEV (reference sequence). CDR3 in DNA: TGTGCCAGCAGCGTACCCAGGGGAAACACAGATACGCAGTATTTT. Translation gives CASSVPRGNTDTQYF.

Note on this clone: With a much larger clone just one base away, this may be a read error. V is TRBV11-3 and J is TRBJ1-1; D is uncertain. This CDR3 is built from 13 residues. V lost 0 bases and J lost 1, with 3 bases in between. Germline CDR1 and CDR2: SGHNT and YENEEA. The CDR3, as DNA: TGTGCCAGCAGCTTAGAGGAGAACACTGAAGCTTTCTTT. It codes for CASSLEENTEAFF.

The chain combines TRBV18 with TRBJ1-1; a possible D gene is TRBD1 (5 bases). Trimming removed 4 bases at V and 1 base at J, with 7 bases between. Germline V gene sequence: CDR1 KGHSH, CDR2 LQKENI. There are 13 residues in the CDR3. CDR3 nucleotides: TGTGCCAGCTCACTGGGGGAGAACACTGAAGCTTTCTTT. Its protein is CASSLGENTEAFF.

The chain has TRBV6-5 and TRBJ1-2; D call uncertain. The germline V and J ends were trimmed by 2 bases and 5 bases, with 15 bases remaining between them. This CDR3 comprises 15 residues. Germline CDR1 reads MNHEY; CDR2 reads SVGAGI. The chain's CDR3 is CASSYKAFAPYGYTF. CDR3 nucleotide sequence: TGTGCCAGCAGTTACAAGGCTTTCGCCCCTTATGGCTACACCTTC.

Written as DNA, the CDR3 is TGTGCCAGCAGTTACGGGGACCAAGAGACCCAGTACTTC. Translating gives CASSYGDQETQYF. The chain combines TRBV6-6 with TRBJ2-5, with D unresolved. From germline, CDR1 is MNHNY and CDR2 SVGAGI (reference sequence). The V and J ends lost 2 bases and 0 bases respectively, with 4 bases between them. This CDR3 has 13 residues.

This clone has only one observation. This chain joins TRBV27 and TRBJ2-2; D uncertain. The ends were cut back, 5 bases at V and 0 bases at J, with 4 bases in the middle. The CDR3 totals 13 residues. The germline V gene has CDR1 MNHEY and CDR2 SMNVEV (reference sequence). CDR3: CASSLANTGELFF. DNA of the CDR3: TGTGCCAGCAGTCTAGCGAACACCGGGGAGCTGTTTTTT.

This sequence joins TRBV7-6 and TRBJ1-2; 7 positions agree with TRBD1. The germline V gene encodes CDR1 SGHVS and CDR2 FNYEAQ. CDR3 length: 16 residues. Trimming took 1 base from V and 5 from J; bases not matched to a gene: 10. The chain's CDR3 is CASSLGGTEVLYGYTF. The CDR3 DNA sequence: TGTGCCAGCAGCTTAGGCGGGACAGAAGTCCTATATGGCTACACCTTC.

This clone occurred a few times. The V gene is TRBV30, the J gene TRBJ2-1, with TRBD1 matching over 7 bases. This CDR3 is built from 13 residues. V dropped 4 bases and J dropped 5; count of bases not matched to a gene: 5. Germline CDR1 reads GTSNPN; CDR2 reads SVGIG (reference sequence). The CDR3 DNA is TGTGCCTGGAAAGGGACAGCCCACAATGAGCAGTTCTTC. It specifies CAWKGTAHNEQFF. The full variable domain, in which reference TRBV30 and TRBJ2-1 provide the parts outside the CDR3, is SQTIHQWPATLVQPVGSPLSLECTVEGTSNPNLYWYRQAAGRGLQLLFYSVGIGQISSEVPQNLSASRPQDRQFILSSKKLLLSDSGFYLCAWKGTAHNEQFFGPGTRLTVL.

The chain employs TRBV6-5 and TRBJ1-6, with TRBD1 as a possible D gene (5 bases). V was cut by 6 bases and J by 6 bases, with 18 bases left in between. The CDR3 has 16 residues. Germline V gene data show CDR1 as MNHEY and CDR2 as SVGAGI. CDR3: CASRYEGPGFNSPLHF. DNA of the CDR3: TGTGCCAGCAGGTACGAGGGACCAGGGTTTAATTCACCCCTCCACTTT.

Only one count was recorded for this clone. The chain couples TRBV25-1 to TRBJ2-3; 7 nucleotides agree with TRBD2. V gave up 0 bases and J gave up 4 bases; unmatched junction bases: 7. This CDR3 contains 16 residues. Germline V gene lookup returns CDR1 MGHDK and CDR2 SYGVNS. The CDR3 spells CASSEYTGGSPDTQYF. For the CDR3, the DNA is TGTGCCAGCAGTGAATATACGGGGGGTAGCCCAGATACGCAGTATTTT.

CDR3 region: CASSLAGITGELFF. CDR3 sequence (DNA): TGTGCCAGCAGCTTAGCCGGGATCACCGGGGAGCTGTTTTTT. The V gene is TRBV7-9, the J gene TRBJ2-2; D is perhaps TRBD2 (5 bases). CDR1 and CDR2 (germline): SEHNR, FQNEAQ (reference sequence). Between the trimmed V and J ends, which lost 0 bases and 4 bases, there was a span of 6 bases. The length of the CDR3 is 14 residues.

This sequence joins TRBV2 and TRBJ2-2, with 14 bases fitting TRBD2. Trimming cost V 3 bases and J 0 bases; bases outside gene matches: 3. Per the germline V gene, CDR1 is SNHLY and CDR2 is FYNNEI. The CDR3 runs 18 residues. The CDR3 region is CASSETSGGAANTGELFF. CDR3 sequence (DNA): TGTGCCAGCAGTGAGACTAGCGGGGGGGCGGCGAACACCGGGGAGCTGTTTTTT.